This TCR beta chain came from a study of early stage breast cancer tumors. Across the whole study: Most invasive tumors, about 75% of the 16, were ER+/PR+/HER2-.

Blood replicates held 0.5 ug DNA, tumor or normal breast approximately 1.5 ug, two each. Clones were read by immunoSEQ multiplex PCR, and TCRdb kept only the in-frame ones, dropping some. The table has tens of thousands of clones, 84% seen once. Whole-study findings and limits: Most shared enriched TCRB sequences were commonly generated ones.

Of note for this clone: The antigen is undetermined.

Trimming stripped 1 base from V and 2 bases from J, with 14 bases between. This CDR3 region has 16 residues. Germline CDR1 and CDR2: MDHEN and SYDVKM. J is TRBJ1-1 and V is TRBV28, with a weak D call TRBD1 (5 bases). The TCR sequence derives from a person in their fifties or sixties with breast cancer. What was sequenced was blood. CDR3 sequence reads: CASSLSWGSANTEAFF. The CDR3 coding sequence is TGTGCCAGCAGTTTATCTTGGGGGTCGGCAAACACTGAAGCTTTCTTT.